A single sample is the source of the 4 T cell receptor beta chains below, sequenced in a study of OX40 agonist ivuxolimab in advanced cancers. TCRdb keeps only in-frame clones here, not all; method: immunoSEQ multiplex PCR. Of 65,000 to 70,000 clones detected, about 90% appear once; the ten largest clones hold about 2.7%. Material: CD4+ or CD8+ T cells sorted from blood, obtained in a trial of the OX40 agonist ivuxolimab. Every receptor here comes from an adult with an advanced solid tumor such as melanoma, head and neck, liver or kidney cancer.

The V call is TRBV5-8, the J call TRBJ2-3; possibly TRBD1 for D (5 bases). The V end was cut by 2 bases, the J end by 1 base, with 14 bases between. CDR3 length equals 16 residues. Per the germline V gene, CDR1 is SGHTS and CDR2 is YDEGEE. CDR3 sequence: CASSLLGVGGTDTQYF. CDR3 nucleotide sequence: TGTGCCAGCAGCTTATTAGGGGTCGGAGGCACAGATACGCAGTATTTT.

The chain uses TRBV6-1 and TRBJ1-2, with D tentatively TRBD1 (5 bases). V was trimmed by 8 bases and J by 4 bases, leaving 17 bases between them. This CDR3 region has 14 residues. The germline CDR1 and CDR2 sequences are MNHNS and SASEGT. This CDR3 reads CASARTGTAYGYTF. CDR3 nucleotides: TGTGCCAGCGCCCGAACCGGGACGGCCTATGGCTACACCTTC.

This clone was picked up one time. The chain joins TRBV28 to TRBJ2-4; TRBD2 might be the D (7 bases). The germline gives CDR1 MDHEN, CDR2 SYDVKM. CDR3 length equals 13 residues. V lost 3 bases to trimming and J lost 12 bases, with 15 bases between them. CDR3 amino acids: CASSLGGARDQYF. In DNA, the CDR3 is TGTGCCAGCAGTTTGGGGGGGGCGAGGGATCAGTACTTC.

The V call is TRBV7-6, the J call TRBJ2-2; D might be TRBD1 (7 bases). Per germline, CDR1 SGHVS and CDR2 FNYEAQ. V lost 4 bases and J lost 4, with 19 bases in between. The CDR3 extends over 17 amino acids. This CDR3 is CASSSPGGTVFTGELFF. DNA of the CDR3: TGTGCCAGCAGCTCACCGGGCGGGACAGTCTTCACCGGGGAGCTGTTTTTT.